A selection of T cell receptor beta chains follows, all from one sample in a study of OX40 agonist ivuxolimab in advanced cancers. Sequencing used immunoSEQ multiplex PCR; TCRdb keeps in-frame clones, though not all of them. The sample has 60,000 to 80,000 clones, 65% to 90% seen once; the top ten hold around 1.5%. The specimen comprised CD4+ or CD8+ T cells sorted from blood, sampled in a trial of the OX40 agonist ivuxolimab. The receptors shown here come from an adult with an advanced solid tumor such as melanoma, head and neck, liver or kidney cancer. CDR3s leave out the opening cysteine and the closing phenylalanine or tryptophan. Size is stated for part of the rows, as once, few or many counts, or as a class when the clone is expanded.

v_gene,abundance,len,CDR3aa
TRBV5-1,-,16,ASSLEPSIAGGPNEQF
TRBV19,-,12,ASSPRTGEETQY
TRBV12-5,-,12,ASGLGTEANEQF
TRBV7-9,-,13,ASSPPSGSSYEQY
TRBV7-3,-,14,ASSPGPGLATDTQY
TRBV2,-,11,ASNREDQETQY
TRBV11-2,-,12,ASSLNAFQETQY
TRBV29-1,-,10,SSPGQGDEQF
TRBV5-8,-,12,ASSSDVVLNTIY
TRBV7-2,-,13,ASSLAAGPQNIQY
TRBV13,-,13,ASSLGGDNLDTQY
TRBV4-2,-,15,ASSQDPRENSYNEQF
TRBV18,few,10,ASSPSRYEQY
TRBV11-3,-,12,ASSTGDRGNEQF
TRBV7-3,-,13,ASSLTSGSTDTQY
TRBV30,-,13,AWRGIREGSYGYT
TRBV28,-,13,ASSDLLAGVGEQF
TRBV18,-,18,ASSYPPGLAGAMGQETQY
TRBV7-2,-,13,ASSIPGLGSDEQY
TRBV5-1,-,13,ASSLIRRDTGELF
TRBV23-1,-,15,ASSQISQGAVFYEQY
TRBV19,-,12,ASSTLGSTDTQY
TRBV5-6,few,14,ASSLPGAGGGETQY
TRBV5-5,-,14,ASSLAGAGWGEKLF
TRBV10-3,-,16,AISGGVVSGGVHNEQF
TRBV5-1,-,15,ASSLEGTSGSLETQY